The 21 T cell receptor beta chains given below trace back to one sample, sequenced in a study of shared clonotypes between healthy human individuals. Clones were sequenced by immunoSEQ multiplex PCR, and TCRdb holds only the in-frame ones, with some missing. The sample records fewer than 850,000 clones, less than 95% being singletons. The sample was memory CD8+ T cells from PBMCs. Subset denoted: CD45RO+ cells pooled with CCR7-negative TemRA cells. All receptors derive from a man aged 18 to 30 in good health. Some clones in this sample may be carry-over from other donors' samples.

This chain connects TRBV7-9 to TRBJ2-7; 10 positions agree with TRBD2. V gave up 6 bases and J gave up 7 bases; unmatched junction bases: 15. The CDR3 has 16 amino acids. Germline V gene lookup returns CDR1 SEHNR and CDR2 FQNEAQ (reference sequence). The CDR3 reads CASRGWSLAGEGEQYF. CDR3 DNA: TGTGCCAGCAGGGGTTGGTCCCTAGCGGGAGAGGGGGAGCAGTACTTC.

This chain connects TRBV29-1 to TRBJ1-1, with 9 bases fitting TRBD1. This CDR3 has 15 amino acids. Germline CDR1 SQVTM, CDR2 ANQGSEA. After removal of 2 bases from V and 3 bases from J, the junction contained 7 bases not matched to a gene. In nucleotides, the CDR3 is TGCAGCGTTGAATTGTGGACAGGGGCGGACACTGAAGCTTTCTTT. Translating gives CSVELWTGADTEAFF.

This chain joins TRBV5-1 and TRBJ2-5; 12 nucleotides agree with TRBD2. The CDR3 spans 16 residues. V dropped 0 bases and J dropped 4; count of bases not matched to a gene: 4. Germline V gives CDR1 SGHRS, CDR2 YFSETQ. The CDR3, as DNA: TGCGCCAGCAGCTTGGCCCGACTAGCGGGAGTAGAGACCCAGTACTTC. It specifies CASSLARLAGVETQYF. The full variable domain, completed using reference TRBV5-1 and TRBJ2-5, is KAGVTQTPRYLIKTRGQQVTLSCSPISGHRSVSWYQQTPGQGLQFLFEYFSETQRNKGNFPGRFSGRQFSNSRSEMNVSTLELGDSALYLCASSLARLAGVETQYFGPGTRLLVL.

The chain links TRBV9 to TRBJ1-2; maybe TRBD1 (5 bases). Germline V gene sequence: CDR1 SGDLS, CDR2 YYNGEE. V was cut by 0 bases and J by 2 bases, with 14 bases left in between. The CDR3 contains 16 residues. The DNA of the CDR3 is TGTGCCAGCAGCGTAGCTACGGGGGAGTCGAACTATGGCTACACCTTC. Its translation is CASSVATGESNYGYTF.

V and J are TRBV10-3 and TRBJ2-3, with 7 bases that match TRBD2. The CDR3 has 14 amino acids. Germline assignment: CDR1 ENHRY and CDR2 SYGVKD. V was pared by 4 bases and J by 4 bases, with 5 bases of the junction left unmatched. The CDR3 sequence: CAISVREIADTQYF. The DNA for the CDR3 is TGTGCCATCAGTGTGCGGGAGATCGCAGATACGCAGTATTTT.

The chain recombines TRBV7-8 with TRBJ2-5; possible D gene TRBD2, 6 bases. This CDR3 region has 17 residues. Trimming took off 5 bases at V and 2 bases at J, with 21 bases between the two ends. Germline-derived CDR1 and CDR2 are SGHVS and FQNEAQ. The CDR3 nucleotides read TGTGCCAGCAGCCCACCCCGACTAGTGAGGTGGCAAGAGACCCAGTACTTC. It is translated as CASSPPRLVRWQETQYF.

The chain employs TRBV4-2 and TRBJ2-3, with TRBD2 identical over 8 bases. Losses at the gene ends were 1 base for V and 4 bases for J; bases not matched to a gene: 10. Germline loops: CDR1 LGHNA, CDR2 YNFKEQ. The CDR3 covers 17 residues. CDR3 sequence reads: CASSQVYAGGTADTQYF. CDR3 sequence (DNA): TGTGCCAGCAGCCAAGTATATGCGGGAGGTACCGCAGATACGCAGTATTTT.

The chain links TRBV7-9 to TRBJ2-1, with D possibly matching TRBD2 (6 bases). Trimming stripped 4 bases from V and 4 bases from J, with 14 bases between. Germline CDR1 is SEHNR and CDR2 is FQNEAQ (reference sequence). The length of the CDR3 is 15 residues. Here the CDR3 reads CASSSRVAVYNEQFF. CDR3 DNA sequence: TGTGCCAGCAGCTCCCGGGTAGCGGTTTACAATGAGCAGTTCTTC.

This chain connects TRBV7-2 to TRBJ1-1; 10 positions match TRBD1. Germline CDR1 reads SGHTA; CDR2 reads FQGNSA. Unmatched junction bases numbered 5, after V lost 1 base and J lost 6 bases. This CDR3 spans 15 amino acids. Written as DNA, the CDR3 is TGTGCCAGCAGCTTAGGGGGGACAGGGGTATCTGAAGCTTTCTTT. Translation: CASSLGGTGVSEAFF.

The rearrangement uses TRBV27 and TRBJ2-5, with D unclear. CDR3 size: 11 residues. V dropped 4 bases and J dropped 5 bases, with 5 bases sitting between them. Germline V CDR1 and CDR2: MNHEY, SMNVEV (reference sequence). CDR3 sequence reads: CASSSEETQYF. The CDR3 DNA reads TGTGCCAGCAGTTCAGAGGAGACCCAGTACTTC.

The CDR3 DNA is TGTGCCAGCAGTCACAGGGGGCAGGTCACTGAAGCTTTCTTT. Residues: CASSHRGQVTEAFF. The chain is built from TRBV27 and TRBJ1-1; 9 nucleotides agree with TRBD1. The CDR3 is 14 amino acids. Trimming removed 5 bases from V and 4 bases from J; junction bases left unmatched: 5. CDR1 and CDR2 (germline): MNHEY, SMNVEV (reference sequence).

V usage is TRBV19 and J usage is TRBJ2-3, with TRBD1 as a possible D gene (5 bases). The ends were cut back, 1 base at V and 2 bases at J, with 7 bases in the middle. Germline V lookup: CDR1 LNHDA, CDR2 SQIVND (reference sequence). The CDR3 length is 14 residues. CDR3 in amino acids: CASSIARATDTQYF. As DNA, the CDR3 is TGTGCCAGTAGTATAGCCAGGGCCACAGATACGCAGTATTTT. The full variable domain, its missing parts supplied by reference TRBV19 and TRBJ2-3, is DGGITQSPKYLFRKEGQNVTLSCEQNLNHDAMYWYRQDPGQGLRLIYYSQIVNDFQKGDIAEGYSVSREKKESFPLTVTSAQKNPTAFYLCASSIARATDTQYFGPGTRLTVL.

V usage is TRBV9 and J usage is TRBJ1-1; the D gene is possibly TRBD1 (6 bases). The CDR3 runs to 13 residues. CDR1 and CDR2 (germline): SGDLS, YYNGEE. Deletions cut 0 bases from V and 5 bases from J, with 8 bases between. The CDR3 bases are TGTGCCAGCAGCGTAGGGCAGGGGACTGAAGCTTTCTTT. Its protein product is CASSVGQGTEAFF. Full variable domain (remainder filled in from reference TRBV9 and TRBJ1-1): DSGVTQTPKHLITATGQRVTLRCSPRSGDLSVYWYQQSLDQGLQFLIQYYNGEERAKGNILERFSAQQFPDLHSELNLSSLELGDSALYFCASSVGQGTEAFFGQGTRLTVV.

This clone appeared a single time. The chain employs TRBV6-5 and TRBJ2-5, with D unresolved. The V and J ends lost 0 bases and 6 bases respectively, with 5 bases between them. Looked up from germline, CDR1 is MNHEY and CDR2 is SVGAGI. CDR3 size: 12 residues. DNA of the CDR3: TGTGCCAGCAGTTACTCACAGAAGACCCAGTACTTC. It is translated as CASSYSQKTQYF.

The chain carries TRBV6-5 and TRBJ1-2; D gene unclear. Germline V CDR1 and CDR2: MNHEY, SVGAGI. V shed 6 bases and J shed 5 bases, with 19 bases lying between them. The CDR3 totals 15 residues. The CDR3 DNA follows: TGTGCCAGCAGGACGAGTGGCACCCCGGTGTATGGCTACACCTTC. As protein: CASRTSGTPVYGYTF.

The chain uses TRBV27 and TRBJ2-7; 12 bases map to TRBD2. Germline CDR1 and CDR2: MNHEY and SMNVEV (reference sequence). V dropped 6 bases and J dropped 4; count of bases not matched to a gene: 4. The CDR3 is 14 amino acids. CDR3 in amino acids: CASSLAGGGYEQYF. In nucleotides, the CDR3 is TGTGCCAGCAGCCTAGCGGGAGGGGGGTACGAGCAGTACTTC.

This chain connects TRBV6-5 to TRBJ2-7; D perhaps matches TRBD2 (6 bases). Per the germline V gene, CDR1 is MNHEY and CDR2 is SVGAGI. V gave up 6 bases and J gave up 3 bases, with 15 bases separating them. The CDR3 runs 14 residues. The CDR3 region is CASRAWAGNYEQYF. CDR3 nucleotides: TGTGCCAGCAGGGCCTGGGCGGGGAACTACGAGCAGTACTTC.

The chain uses TRBV9 and TRBJ1-2; the D is unclear. Germline assignment: CDR1 SGDLS and CDR2 YYNGEE. V was shortened by 0 bases and J by 2 bases, with 14 bases between the two germline ends. This CDR3 has 16 amino acids. The CDR3 DNA is TGTGCCAGCAGCGTAGTAGAAGGACCGCGAAACTATGGCTACACCTTC. This sequence encodes CASSVVEGPRNYGYTF.

This clone is a singleton in its sample. The gene calls are TRBV6-5 and TRBJ2-5; D gene uncertain. The V gene lost 5 bases and the J gene lost 5 bases, with 15 bases spanning the gap. The CDR3 spans 14 residues. Germline CDR1 MNHEY, CDR2 SVGAGI. CDR3 coding DNA: TGTGCCAGCAGTCACACAGTGTTGATGGAGACCCAGTACTTC. Encoded protein: CASSHTVLMETQYF.

The genes are TRBV6-1 and TRBJ1-2; no definite D call. Trimming removed 4 bases at V and 4 bases at J, with 10 bases between. Germline CDR1 and CDR2: MNHNS and SASEGT. This CDR3 comprises 13 residues. The CDR3 nucleotides are TGTGCCAGCAGTGTTCTGGGAACCTATGGCTACACCTTC. It yields the protein CASSVLGTYGYTF.

The chain joins TRBV13 to TRBJ2-1, with 14 bases matching TRBD2. From germline, CDR1 is PRHDT and CDR2 FYEKMQ (reference sequence). V trimming: 5 bases; J trimming: 10 bases; junction bases outside the gene matches: 7. The CDR3 sequence is 15 residues long. This CDR3 is CASSPGLAGEKEQFF. CDR3 DNA: TGTGCCAGCAGCCCGGGACTAGCGGGAGAAAAAGAGCAGTTCTTC.